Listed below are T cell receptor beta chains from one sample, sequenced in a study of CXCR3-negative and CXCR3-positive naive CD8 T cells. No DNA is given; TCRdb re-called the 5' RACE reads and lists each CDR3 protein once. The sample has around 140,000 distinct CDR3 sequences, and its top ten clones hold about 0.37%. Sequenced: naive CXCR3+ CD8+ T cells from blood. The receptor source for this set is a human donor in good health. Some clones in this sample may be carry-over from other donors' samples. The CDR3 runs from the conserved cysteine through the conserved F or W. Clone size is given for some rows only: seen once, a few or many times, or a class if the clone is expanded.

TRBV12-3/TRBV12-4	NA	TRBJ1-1	CASSFWGGFMNTEAFF
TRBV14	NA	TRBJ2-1	CASSPRTSGGAAYNEQFF
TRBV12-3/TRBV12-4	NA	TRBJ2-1	CASSLILGGNEQFF
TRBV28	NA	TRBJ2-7	CATERGRTYEQYF
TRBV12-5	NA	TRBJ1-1	CASGSPPYTEAFF
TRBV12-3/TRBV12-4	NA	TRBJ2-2	CASSLFTSGFTGELFF
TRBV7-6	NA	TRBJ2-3	CASSFPGLAGALVDTDTQYF
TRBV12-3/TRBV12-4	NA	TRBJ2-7	CASSSSGTENYEQYF
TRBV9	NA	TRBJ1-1	CASSVGGADEAFF
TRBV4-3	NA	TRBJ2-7	CASSQQMGRVRIYEQYF
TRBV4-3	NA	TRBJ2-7	CASCERGDSYEQYF
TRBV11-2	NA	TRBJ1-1	CASSLPQGTGDTEAFF
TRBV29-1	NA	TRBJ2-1	CSGGQGVDNEQFF
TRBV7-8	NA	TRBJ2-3	CASSLKRLPDTDTQYF
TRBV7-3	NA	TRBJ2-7	CASSLAGTGPEQYF
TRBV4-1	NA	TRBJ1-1	CASSQEVPNTEAFF
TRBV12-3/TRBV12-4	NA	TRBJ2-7	CASSRLVYEQYF
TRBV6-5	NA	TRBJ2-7	CASSYQDRGVDEQYF
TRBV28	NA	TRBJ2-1	CASSLGGGKQFF
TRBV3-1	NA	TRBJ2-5	CASSQDIGNQETQYF
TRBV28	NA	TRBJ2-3	CASSLGKLAGASTDTQYF
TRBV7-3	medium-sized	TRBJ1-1	CASSFLRRGATEAFF
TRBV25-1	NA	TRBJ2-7	CASSGGTVSYEQYF
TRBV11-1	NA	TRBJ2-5	CASSQAGKGKETQYF
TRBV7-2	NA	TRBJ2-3	CASSLDRTSKLSTDTQYF
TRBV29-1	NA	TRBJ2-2	CSVTGWTGELFF
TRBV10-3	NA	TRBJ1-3	CAISEPDRGNTIYF
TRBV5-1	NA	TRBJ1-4	CASSLVGGTNEKLFF
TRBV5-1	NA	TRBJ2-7	CASSLGGQGLYEQYF
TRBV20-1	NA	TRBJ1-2	CSADPEADYGYTF
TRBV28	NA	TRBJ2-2	CASSTPGLAGTGELFF
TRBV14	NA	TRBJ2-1	CASSQKVPATWGEQFF
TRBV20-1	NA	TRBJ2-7	CSARYRTSGAYEQYF
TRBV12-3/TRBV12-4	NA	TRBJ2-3	CASSLLTGQGIFTDTQYF
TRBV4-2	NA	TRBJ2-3	CASSQEGQSTDTQYF
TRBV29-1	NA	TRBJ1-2	CSVEGPGDYSYGYTF
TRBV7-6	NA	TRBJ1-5	CASSRLGGGNQPQHF
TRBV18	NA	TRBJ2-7	CASSPSRYYEQYF
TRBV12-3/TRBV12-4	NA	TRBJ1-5	CASSLGIAAPQHF
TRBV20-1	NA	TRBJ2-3	CSARIGLATQYF
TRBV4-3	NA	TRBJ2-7	CASSQTRQGSTYEQYF
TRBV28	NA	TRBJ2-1	CATSLGDNTYNEQFF
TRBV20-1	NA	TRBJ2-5	CSAGGGPETQYF
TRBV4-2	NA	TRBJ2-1	CASSQDWPGRNEQFF
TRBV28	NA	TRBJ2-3	CASSLGGDTQYF
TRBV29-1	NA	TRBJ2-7	CSVEGAGDSYEQYF
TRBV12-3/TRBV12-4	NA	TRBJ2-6	CASSLVFSGANVLTF
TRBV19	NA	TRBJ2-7	CASSIVLAGAYEQYF
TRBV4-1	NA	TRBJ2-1	CASSHSPSSYNDQFF
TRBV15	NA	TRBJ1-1	CATSARGQPNTEAFF
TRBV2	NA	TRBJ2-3	CASSYRDYPDTQYF
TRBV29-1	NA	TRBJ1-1	CSVATGGLYEAFF
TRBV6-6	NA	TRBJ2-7	CASTTGVIYEQYF